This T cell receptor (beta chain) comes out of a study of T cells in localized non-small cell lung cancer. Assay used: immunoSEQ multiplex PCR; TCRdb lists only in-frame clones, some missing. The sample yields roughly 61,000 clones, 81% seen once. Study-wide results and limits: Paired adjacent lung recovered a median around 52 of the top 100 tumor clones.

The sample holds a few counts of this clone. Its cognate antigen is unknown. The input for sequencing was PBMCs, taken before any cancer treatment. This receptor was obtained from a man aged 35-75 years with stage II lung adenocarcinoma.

CDR3 DNA: TGTGCCAGCACCGACCAACCGAATCAGCCCCAGCATTTT. Amino acids: CASTDQPNQPQHF. The chain couples TRBV2 to TRBJ1-5; D gene uncertain. With 7 bases removed from V and 4 bases from J, the gap between germline ends came to 11 bases. The CDR3 loop spans 13 amino acids. The germline CDR1 and CDR2 sequences are SNHLY and FYNNEI.